This T cell receptor (beta chain) was retrieved from a study of T cells in localized non-small cell lung cancer. Study results and limitations: Uninvolved nearby lung showed the greatest T cell clonality, exceeding that found in tumor. Multi-region tumor sequencing was not done, so intratumor heterogeneity could not be excluded.

The V end was cut by 1 base, the J end by 2 bases, with 13 bases between. The CDR3 totals 16 residues. Germline CDR1 and CDR2: MDHEN and SYDVKM. Of note for this clone: The antigen is undetermined.

Profiled with immunoSEQ multiplex PCR; TCRdb holds only in-frame clones, not every one. The profile shows about 76,000 clones, approximately 84% of them singletons. The sequencing here drew on peripheral blood, taken before any cancer treatment. The receptor's source is an older female donor with stage I lung adenocarcinoma. This chain joins TRBV28 and TRBJ2-3; TRBD2 is a possible D gene (6 bases). CDR3 bases: TGTGCCAGCAGTTTATTGGGACTTATGAACACAGATACGCAGTATTTT. As protein: CASSLLGLMNTDTQYF. Full variable domain (outside the CDR3, taken from reference TRBV28 and TRBJ2-3): DVKVTQSSRYLVKRTGEKVFLECVQDMDHENMFWYRQDPGLGLRLIYFSYDVKMKEKGDIPEGYSVSREKKERFSLILESASTNQTSMYLCASSLLGLMNTDTQYFGPGTRLTVL.